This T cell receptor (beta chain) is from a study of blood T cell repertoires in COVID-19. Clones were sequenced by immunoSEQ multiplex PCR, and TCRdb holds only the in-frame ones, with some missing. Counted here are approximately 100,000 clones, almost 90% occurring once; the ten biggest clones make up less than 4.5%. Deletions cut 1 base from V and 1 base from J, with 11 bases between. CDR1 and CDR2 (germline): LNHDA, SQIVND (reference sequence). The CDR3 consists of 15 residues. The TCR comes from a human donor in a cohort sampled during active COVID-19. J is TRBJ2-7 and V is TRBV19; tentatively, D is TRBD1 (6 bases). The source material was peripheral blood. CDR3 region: CASSIAAQGSYEQYF. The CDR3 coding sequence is TGTGCCAGTAGTATAGCGGCACAGGGATCCTACGAGCAGTACTTC.